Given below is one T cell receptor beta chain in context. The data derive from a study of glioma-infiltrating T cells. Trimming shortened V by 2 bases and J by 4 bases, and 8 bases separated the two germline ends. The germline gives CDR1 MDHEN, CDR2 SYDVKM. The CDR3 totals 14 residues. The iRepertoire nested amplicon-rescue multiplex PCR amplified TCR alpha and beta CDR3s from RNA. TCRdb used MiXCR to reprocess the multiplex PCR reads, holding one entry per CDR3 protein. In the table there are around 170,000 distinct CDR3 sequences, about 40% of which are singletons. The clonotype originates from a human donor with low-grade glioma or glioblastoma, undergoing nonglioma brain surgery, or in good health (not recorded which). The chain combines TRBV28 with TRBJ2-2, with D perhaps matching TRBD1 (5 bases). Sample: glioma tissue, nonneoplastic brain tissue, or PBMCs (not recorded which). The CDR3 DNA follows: TGTGCCAGCAGTTTAGGTGGGGCCACCGGGGAGCTGTTTTTT. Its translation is CASSLGGATGELFF.